These 12 T cell receptor beta chains were sequenced from one sample in a study of T-cell reconstitution after alpha-beta-depleted transplantation in children. Preparation of the TCRbeta library used unique molecular identifiers. TCRdb itself ran the PCR reads through MiXCR, one entry per CDR3 protein. The table records under 750,000 distinct CDR3 sequences, under 25% of them present only once. Sequencing used PBMCs, mostly from graft donor cells, obtained 360 days after TCRalphabeta/CD19-depleted stem cell transplant. The source is a boy under two years old who had a stem cell transplant for acute myeloid leukemia, so the T cells may come from the graft donor.

A note on this clonotype: A much bigger clone sits one base away, suggesting this may be a read error. The CDR3 carries no conserved terminal phenylalanine or tryptophan, so it likely arises from a read error. The chain joins TRBV4-1 to TRBJ1-6; the D is unclear. Deletions cut 2 bases from V and 9 bases from J, with 14 bases between. There are 15 residues in the CDR3. CDR1 is MGHRA, CDR2 YSYEKL, per germline. DNA for the CDR3: TGCGCCAGCAGCCAACAACCTAGGAATGGTTCACCCCTCCACTGT. It yields the protein CASSQQPRNGSPLHC.

This clonotype was seen more than once but under ten times. The gene calls are TRBV25-1 and TRBJ2-3, with D hard to call. V dropped 2 bases and J dropped 2 bases, with 8 bases sitting between them. CDR3 length: 14 amino acids. CDR1 is MGHDK and CDR2 is SYGVNS in the germline V gene. CDR3 in amino acids: CASSEPRTTDTQYF. DNA for the CDR3: TGTGCCAGCAGTGAACCCAGGACCACAGATACGCAGTATTTT.

The V gene is TRBV29-1, the J gene TRBJ2-1, with D perhaps TRBD2 (5 bases). Trimming removed 7 bases at V and 5 bases at J, with 18 bases between. The CDR3 has 14 residues. In germline, CDR1 is SQVTM, CDR2 ANQGSEA. The CDR3 here is CSGTGGRGHNEQFF. DNA of the CDR3: TGCAGCGGGACTGGCGGGCGAGGTCACAATGAGCAGTTCTTC.

The rearrangement links TRBV28 to TRBJ2-5, with no clear D. The CDR3 covers 13 residues. Germline loops: CDR1 MDHEN, CDR2 SYDVKM. V dropped 5 bases and J dropped 2 bases, with 9 bases sitting between them. CDR3 protein: CASSRPTQETQYF. DNA of the CDR3: TGTGCCAGCAGTCGGCCCACACAAGAGACCCAGTACTTC.

As for this clonotype: Because it lacks the conserved phenylalanine or tryptophan at the end, this CDR3 is likely a read error. No DNA is shown, since the ends of the CDR3 on it are uncertain; the CDR3 is the one TCRdb lists. The V and J genes are TRBV7-9 and TRBJ2-1; the listed D gene, TRBD1, was not tested against the DNA. The V gene's germline CDR1 is SEHNR and CDR2 FQNEAQ (reference sequence). The CDR3 contains 12 residues when both ends are counted. Here the CDR3 reads CASSLNSGGGRY.

V and J are TRBV21-1 and TRBJ2-5. TRBV21-1 is assigned pseudogene status. The CDR3 contains 12 residues. In nucleotides, the CDR3 is TGTGCCAGCGCACGGTTCCAAGAGACCCAGTACTTC. Amino acid sequence: CASARFQETQYF.

The chain uses TRBV12-3 or TRBV12-4 and TRBJ2-6; no firm D call. This CDR3 spans 14 amino acids. Trimming removed 4 bases at V and 7 bases at J, with 11 bases between. The CDR3 DNA sequence: TGTGCCAGCAGTTGCCTCAAGAGCGCCAACGTCCTGACTTTC. This gives the protein CASSCLKSANVLTF.

This clonotype has at least ten counts. This chain uses TRBV10-1 with TRBJ2-2; no clear D. The V gene lost 8 bases and the J gene lost 0 bases, with 13 bases spanning the gap. In germline, CDR1 is WNHNN, CDR2 SYGVQD (reference sequence). This CDR3 spans 15 amino acids. CDR3 amino acids: CASSKLPANTGELFF. The CDR3 DNA reads TGCGCCAGCTCAAAACTTCCCGCGAACACCGGGGAGCTGTTTTTT.

This clonotype was detected ten times or more. This chain links TRBV29-1 with TRBJ2-1; D uncertain. The V and J ends lost 4 bases and 4 bases respectively, with 14 bases between them. Looked up from germline, CDR1 is SQVTM and CDR2 is ANQGSEA. The CDR3 runs 14 residues. In nucleotides, the CDR3 is TGCAGCGTTGCCAGGCCCACCTCATACAATGAGCAGTTCTTC. This sequence encodes CSVARPTSYNEQFF.

This clonotype was observed a handful of times. J is TRBJ2-5 and V is TRBV4-3, with 7 bases matching TRBD2. The germline V gene has CDR1 LGHNA and CDR2 YSLEER. J gave up 7 bases and V 3 bases, and 14 bases lay outside the gene matches. The CDR3 totals 16 residues. This CDR3 reads CASSQEPGLMSGTQYF. The CDR3 DNA follows: TGCGCCAGCAGCCAGGAACCGGGACTAATGTCCGGGACCCAGTACTTC.

This clonotype was detected ten times or more. This rearrangement joins TRBV6-5 to TRBJ2-5, with 7 bases matching TRBD1. The CDR3 totals 15 residues. The V segment lost 3 bases and the J segment 3 bases; nucleotides outside the gene matches: 7. Germline loops: CDR1 MNHEY, CDR2 SVGAGI. CDR3 protein: CASSYSETGEETQYF. The CDR3 DNA follows: TGTGCCAGCAGTTATTCGGAAACAGGGGAAGAGACCCAGTACTTC.

The chain combines TRBV2 with TRBJ2-2; possibly TRBD1 for D (6 bases). V lost 8 bases and J lost 4, with 17 bases in between. From germline, CDR1 is SNHLY and CDR2 FYNNEI. The CDR3 extends over 15 amino acids. In DNA, the CDR3 is TGTGCCAGCTGGGCGACAGGAGTGGTCACCGGGGAGCTGTTTTTT. Translating gives CASWATGVVTGELFF.